This T cell receptor (beta chain) was recorded in a study of shared clonotypes between healthy human individuals. General study results and limits: Read depth was anticipated to influence clonotype sharing among donors. Rarefaction demonstrated incomplete sorted-subset sequencing despite large depth.

Turning to this clone: Its target is unknown. The sample contains more than one DNA sequence encoding this CDR3.

Using immunoSEQ multiplex PCR, the repertoire was profiled, and TCRdb retains in-frame clones only, with some absent. The sample shows approximately 1,500,000 clones, 95% to 99% of them seen only once. With 1 base removed from V and 0 bases from J, the gap between germline ends came to 6 bases. Germline values: CDR1 SEHNR, CDR2 FQNEAQ (reference sequence). This CDR3 region has 14 residues. The chain combines TRBV7-9 with TRBJ2-5, with D maybe TRBD2 (5 bases). This clonotype was sampled from a man aged 25 to 40 in good health. The sequenced sample was naive CD4+ T cells sorted from blood. Subset specified: CD45RA+ positively selected. CDR3 sequence: CASSLGRYQETQYF. The CDR3 DNA sequence: TGTGCCAGCAGCTTAGGGAGGTACCAAGAGACCCAGTACTTC.